Listed below are T cell receptor beta chains from one sample, sequenced in a study of cytomegalovirus exposure and HLA in healthy donors. Repertoires were generated with immunoSEQ multiplex PCR, while TCRdb's copy carries only in-frame clones and drops some. Among 120,000 or so clones, 65% to 85% were seen once, and the ten largest hold about 16%. Input material: PBMCs. The receptors were sampled from a man aged 50 to 60 in good health and CMV-seropositive. CDR3s include the opening cysteine and the closing phenylalanine or tryptophan. Each record gives: clone size, D gene, J gene, V gene, CDR3 DNA, CDR3 protein. A D gene is named only where the DNA matches it firmly. Not all rows give a size; the values are once, few, many and, for expanded clones, a class.

clone_size: NA; d_call: TRBD2; j_call: TRBJ2-7; v_call: TRBV6-5; cdr3_nt: TGTGCCAGCAGTTTAGCGGGGGGCTCCTACGAGCAGTACTTC; cdr3_aa: CASSLAGGSYEQYF
clone_size: once; d_call: NA; j_call: TRBJ1-2; v_call: TRBV7-2; cdr3_nt: TGTGCCAGCAGCGGACAGACGGTAGGGGTTGGCTACACCTTC; cdr3_aa: CASSGQTVGVGYTF
clone_size: NA; d_call: TRBD2; j_call: TRBJ2-1; v_call: TRBV11-2; cdr3_nt: TGTGCCAGCAGCGGCGGACTAGCGGGACCCTACAATGAGCAGTTCTTC; cdr3_aa: CASSGGLAGPYNEQFF
clone_size: NA; d_call: NA; j_call: TRBJ2-7; v_call: TRBV19; cdr3_nt: TGTGCCAGTAGTATGGGGACACCTGGACTCTACGAGCAGTACTTC; cdr3_aa: CASSMGTPGLYEQYF
clone_size: NA; d_call: NA; j_call: TRBJ2-3; v_call: TRBV11-2; cdr3_nt: TGTGCCAGCAGCTTAACCGCCAGATCGGGAGCGGGAGATACGCAGTATTTT; cdr3_aa: CASSLTARSGAGDTQYF
clone_size: few; d_call: NA; j_call: TRBJ1-1; v_call: TRBV5-5; cdr3_nt: TGTGCCAGCAGCTTGGTGTCCAGGTCCACTGAAGCTTTCTTT; cdr3_aa: CASSLVSRSTEAFF
clone_size: few; d_call: NA; j_call: TRBJ2-3; v_call: TRBV2; cdr3_nt: TGTGCCAGCGAGGCAGGGAGGACAGATACGCAGTATTTT; cdr3_aa: CASEAGRTDTQYF
clone_size: NA; d_call: TRBD1; j_call: TRBJ1-3; v_call: TRBV18; cdr3_nt: TGTGCCAGCTCGTCGACTGGACAGGCGCGGGGAAACACCATATATTTT; cdr3_aa: CASSSTGQARGNTIYF
clone_size: NA; d_call: NA; j_call: TRBJ2-1; v_call: TRBV11-3; cdr3_nt: TGTGCCAGCAGCTCTGGACTACTTTACGTCAATGAGCAGTTCTTC; cdr3_aa: CASSSGLLYVNEQFF
clone_size: NA; d_call: TRBD1; j_call: TRBJ2-7; v_call: TRBV5-8; cdr3_nt: TGTGCCAGCAGCTTTCGAGGGACAGGGGTCAACGAGCAGTACTTC; cdr3_aa: CASSFRGTGVNEQYF
clone_size: NA; d_call: NA; j_call: TRBJ2-7; v_call: TRBV7-2; cdr3_nt: TGTGCCAGCAGTCTCTTTTCCTACGAGCAGTACTTC; cdr3_aa: CASSLFSYEQYF
clone_size: NA; d_call: NA; j_call: TRBJ2-7; v_call: TRBV15; cdr3_nt: TGTGCCACCAGCAGACCCACGGGTGAGCAGTACTTC; cdr3_aa: CATSRPTGEQYF
clone_size: NA; d_call: NA; j_call: TRBJ2-7; v_call: TRBV5-1; cdr3_nt: TGCGCCAGCAGCTTGATAAGGGGTACCCTTTCCTACGAGCAGTACTTC; cdr3_aa: CASSLIRGTLSYEQYF
clone_size: few; d_call: TRBD1; j_call: TRBJ2-2; v_call: TRBV7-9; cdr3_nt: TGTTCCAGCAGCTCGGGGACAGTGGGGTCCGGGGAGCTGTTTTTT; cdr3_aa: CSSSSGTVGSGELFF
clone_size: NA; d_call: NA; j_call: TRBJ2-7; v_call: TRBV27; cdr3_nt: TGTGCCAGCAGTGAGGGAATGGGCTACGAGCAGTACTTC; cdr3_aa: CASSEGMGYEQYF
clone_size: once; d_call: NA; j_call: TRBJ2-5; v_call: TRBV27; cdr3_nt: TGTGCCAGCAGTTTCCGCTTTGCGGGGGAGACCCAGTACTTC; cdr3_aa: CASSFRFAGETQYF
clone_size: NA; d_call: TRBD2; j_call: TRBJ2-3; v_call: TRBV7-9; cdr3_nt: TGTGCCAGCAGCCAAGGACTAGCCACAGATACGCAGTATTTT; cdr3_aa: CASSQGLATDTQYF
clone_size: few; d_call: NA; j_call: TRBJ2-1; v_call: TRBV11-3; cdr3_nt: TGTGCCAGCAGCTTAGGGGGAGCGAATGAGCAGTTCTTC; cdr3_aa: CASSLGGANEQFF
clone_size: NA; d_call: NA; j_call: TRBJ1-1; v_call: TRBV14; cdr3_nt: TGTGCCAGCAGCCAGATCGTTGGGGGCCCGAGCACTGAAGCTTTCTTT; cdr3_aa: CASSQIVGGPSTEAFF
clone_size: once; d_call: TRBD2; j_call: TRBJ2-5; v_call: TRBV6-5; cdr3_nt: TGTGCCAGCAGTAGACTAGCGGGGGGTGAAGAGACCCAGTACTTC; cdr3_aa: CASSRLAGGEETQYF
clone_size: NA; d_call: NA; j_call: TRBJ2-7; v_call: TRBV7-7; cdr3_nt: TGTCCCCGGAGCGGATCCTACGAGCAGTACTTC; cdr3_aa: CPRSGSYEQYF
clone_size: NA; d_call: NA; j_call: TRBJ2-2; v_call: TRBV11-2; cdr3_nt: TGTGCCAGCAGCTTAGGTCCGCGCCATACCACCGGGGAGCTGTTTTTT; cdr3_aa: CASSLGPRHTTGELFF
clone_size: NA; d_call: TRBD2; j_call: TRBJ2-3; v_call: TRBV7-8; cdr3_nt: TGTGCCAGCAGCTATAACCTAGCGGGGGCCGGCACAGATACGCAGTATTTT; cdr3_aa: CASSYNLAGAGTDTQYF
clone_size: NA; d_call: TRBD1; j_call: TRBJ1-5; v_call: TRBV6-5; cdr3_nt: TGTGCCAGCAGACCCGGGACAGTCAGGGGGCAGCCCCAGCATTTT; cdr3_aa: CASRPGTVRGQPQHF
clone_size: NA; d_call: TRBD2; j_call: TRBJ2-7; v_call: TRBV28; cdr3_nt: TGTGCCAGCAGTCCCGCCGGGACTAGCATCCACGAGCAGTACTTC; cdr3_aa: CASSPAGTSIHEQYF